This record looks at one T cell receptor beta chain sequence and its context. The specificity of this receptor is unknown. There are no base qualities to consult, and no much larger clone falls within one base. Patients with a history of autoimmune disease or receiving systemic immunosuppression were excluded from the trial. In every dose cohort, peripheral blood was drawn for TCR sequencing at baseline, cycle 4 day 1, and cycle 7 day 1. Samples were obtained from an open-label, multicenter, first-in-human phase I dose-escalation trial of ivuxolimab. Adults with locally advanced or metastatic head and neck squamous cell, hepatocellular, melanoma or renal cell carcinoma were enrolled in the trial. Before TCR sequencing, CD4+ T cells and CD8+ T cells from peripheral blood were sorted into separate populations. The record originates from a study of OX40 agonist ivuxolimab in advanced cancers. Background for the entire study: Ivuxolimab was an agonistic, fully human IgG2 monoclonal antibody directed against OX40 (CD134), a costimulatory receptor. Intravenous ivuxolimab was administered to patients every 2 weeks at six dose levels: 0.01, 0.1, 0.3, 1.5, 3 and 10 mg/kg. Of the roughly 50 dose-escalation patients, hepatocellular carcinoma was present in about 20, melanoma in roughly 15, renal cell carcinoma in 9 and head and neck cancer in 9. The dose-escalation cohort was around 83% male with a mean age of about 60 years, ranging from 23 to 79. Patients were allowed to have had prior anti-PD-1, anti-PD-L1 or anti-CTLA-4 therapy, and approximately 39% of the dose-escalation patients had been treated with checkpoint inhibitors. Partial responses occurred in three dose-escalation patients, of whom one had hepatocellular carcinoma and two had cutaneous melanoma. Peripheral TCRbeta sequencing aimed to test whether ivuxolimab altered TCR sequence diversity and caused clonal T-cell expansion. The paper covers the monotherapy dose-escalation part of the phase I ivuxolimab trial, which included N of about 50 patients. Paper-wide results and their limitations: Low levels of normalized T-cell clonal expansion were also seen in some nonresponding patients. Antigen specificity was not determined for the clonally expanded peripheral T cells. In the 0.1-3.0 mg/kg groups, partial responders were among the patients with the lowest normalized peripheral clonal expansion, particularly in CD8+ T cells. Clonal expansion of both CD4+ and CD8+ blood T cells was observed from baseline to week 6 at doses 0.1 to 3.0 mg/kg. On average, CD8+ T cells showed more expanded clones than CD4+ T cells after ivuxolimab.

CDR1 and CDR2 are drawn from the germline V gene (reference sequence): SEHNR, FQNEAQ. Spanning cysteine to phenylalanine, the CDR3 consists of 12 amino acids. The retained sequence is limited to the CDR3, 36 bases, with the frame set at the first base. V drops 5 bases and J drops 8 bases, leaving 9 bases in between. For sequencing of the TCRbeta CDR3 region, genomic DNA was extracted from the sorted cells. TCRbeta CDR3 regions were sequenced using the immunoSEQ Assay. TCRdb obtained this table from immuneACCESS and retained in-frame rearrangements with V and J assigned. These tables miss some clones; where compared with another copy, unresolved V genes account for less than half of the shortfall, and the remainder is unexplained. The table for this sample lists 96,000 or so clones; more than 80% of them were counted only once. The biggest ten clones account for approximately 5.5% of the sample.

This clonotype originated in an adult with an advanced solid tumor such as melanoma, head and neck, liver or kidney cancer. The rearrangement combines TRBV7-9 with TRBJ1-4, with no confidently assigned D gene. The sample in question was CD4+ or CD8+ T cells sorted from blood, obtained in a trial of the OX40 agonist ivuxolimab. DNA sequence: TGTGCCAGCAGCCAAGACCGCGAAAAACTGTTTTTT. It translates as CASSQDREKLFF.